The 9 T cell receptor beta chains reported below all come from one sample, sequenced in a study of blood T cells in healthy people across ages. Through a sample-barcoded 5' primer and a J-beta primer mix, a second PCR was run for roughly 6 to 12 cycles. A single record per CDR3 protein comes from TCRdb applying MiXCR to the 5' RACE reads. There are about 720,000 distinct CDR3 sequences in the sample; 22% occur only once, and 22% lies in the top ten. Material: blood. The receptors derive from a man aged 70-80 years in good health.

The gene calls are TRBV6-6 and TRBJ2-1; a weak D match, TRBD1 (6 bases). CDR3 length equals 14 residues. Per the germline V gene, CDR1 is MNHNY and CDR2 is SVGAGI (reference sequence). Trimming shortened V by 5 bases and J by 14 bases, and 22 bases separated the two germline ends. CDR3 bases: TGTGCCAGCAGTAAGAGCCGGGACACCTCACGGGAGTTCTTC. It codes for CASSKSRDTSREFF.

There are a few counts of this clonotype. The genes are TRBV3-1 and TRBJ2-2; 9 nucleotides line up with TRBD2. The CDR3 covers 17 residues. With V trimmed by 4 bases and J by 2 bases, 8 bases remained unmatched. Germline lookup yields CDR1 LGHDT and CDR2 YNNKEL (reference sequence). The CDR3 nucleotides are TGTGCCAGCAGCCCGTCCCATAGCGGGGGAAACACCGGGGAGCTGTTTTTT. Translation: CASSPSHSGGNTGELFF.

With regard to this clonotype: This may be a read error, as it is one base from a much larger clone. This chain links TRBV29-1 with TRBJ1-1; D unclear. This CDR3 comprises 10 residues. V was clipped by 5 bases and J by 4 bases, with 5 bases between them. CDR1 and CDR2 from the germline V gene are SQVTM and ANQGSEA. This CDR3 is CSVLSTEAFF. For the CDR3, the DNA is TGCAGCGTTTTGAGCACTGAAGCTTTCTTT.

The sample holds a few counts of this clonotype. V gene TRBV21-1 combines with J gene TRBJ1-5. TRBV21-1 is assigned pseudogene status. The CDR3 consists of 15 residues. The CDR3 loop reads CASSKVIRINQPQHF. Here the CDR3 DNA reads TGTGCCAGCAGCAAAGTGATCAGGATAAATCAGCCCCAGCATTTT.

The chain couples TRBV29-1 to TRBJ2-3; D is undetermined. The CDR3 extends over 12 amino acids. Germline CDR1 reads SQVTM; CDR2 reads ANQGSEA. V shed 3 bases and J shed 4 bases, with 8 bases lying between them. The CDR3 sequence: CSVEASSDTQYF. The CDR3 DNA reads as TGCAGCGTTGAGGCTAGTTCAGATACGCAGTATTTT.

J is TRBJ1-2 and V is TRBV4-1; D is unclear. Germline V gene data show CDR1 as MGHRA and CDR2 as YSYEKL. This CDR3 spans 13 amino acids. The V gene lost 1 base and the J gene lost 7 bases, with 10 bases spanning the gap. CDR3 nucleotides: TGCGCCAGCAGCCAAGTTCCCCAAAGTGGCTACACCTTC. Its protein product is CASSQVPQSGYTF.

The V call is TRBV29-1, the J call TRBJ1-2, with unresolved D. This CDR3 is built from 14 residues. The V gene's germline CDR1 is SQVTM and CDR2 ANQGSEA. The V end lost 3 bases, the J end lost 7 bases, and 18 bases lay between the germline ends. The CDR3 sequence is CSVEWAVSVSGYTF. The CDR3 nucleotides are TGCAGCGTTGAGTGGGCAGTTTCGGTCTCTGGCTACACCTTC. The full variable domain, rest sourced from reference TRBV29-1 and TRBJ1-2, is SAVISQKPSRDICQRGTSLTIQCQVDSQVTMMFWYRQQPGQSLTLIATANQGSEATYESGFVIDKFPISRPNLTFSTLTVSNMSPEDSSIYLCSVEWAVSVSGYTFGSGTRLTVV.

This clonotype was counted only a few times. The chain carries TRBV6-1 and TRBJ1-1; the match to TRBD1 covers 9 bases. The ends lost 6 bases at V and 4 bases at J; junction bases unmatched: 18. Germline V gene sequence: CDR1 MNHNS, CDR2 SASEGT. CDR3 length: 18 amino acids. This CDR3 is CASSRIFSYRGRITEAFF. In nucleotides, the CDR3 is TGTGCCAGCAGCCGTATTTTTTCTTACAGGGGGCGCATCACTGAAGCTTTCTTT.

Notes on this clonotype: Mismatch with germline at one junction end may stem from a read error. This chain joins TRBV27 and TRBJ2-4; D may be TRBD2 (7 bases). CDR1 and CDR2 (germline): MNHEY, SMNVEV (reference sequence). CDR3 size: 17 residues. The CDR3 region has the DNA TGTGTCAGCAGTTTGGGGGGGCAGGCAATAGCCAAAAACATTCAGTACTTC. The encoded protein is CVSSLGGQAIAKNIQYF.